This entry describes one T cell receptor beta chain. Its cognate antigen is unknown. Co-extraction of both nucleic acids (RNA and DNA) used about 17-31 mg of unsorted bulk tissue. For each tumor, five separate regions were sampled. The CDR3 has 16 amino acids. Germline lookup yields CDR1 MNHNS and CDR2 SASEGT. This sample is part of a study of tumor-infiltrating lymphocytes in primary liver carcinoma. On the study more broadly: Tumor lesions were T1-T3 N0M0 and spanned roughly 4 to 11 cm.

Study results and limitations: Top-250-clone fractions were significantly higher in tumors than in blood (p = 0.039). Top clones occupying all five tumor regions numbered only about 8-25%.

The investigators made TCR beta cDNA from 400 to 500 ng total RNA, using a constant-region primer. Investigators got TCR beta libraries out of three nested multiplex PCR rounds, done with slightly modified ARM-PCR. TRBV1-TRBV30 forward primers paired with a C-beta reverse primer were used in the first two PCR rounds, which ran about 11 cycles each. From the multiplex PCR reads, TCRdb called clonotypes with MiXCR, one entry per CDR3 protein. Of around 71,000 distinct CDR3 sequences detected, 71% appear once; the ten largest clones hold approximately 14%. Source material: liver tumor tissue from sampling region 4. Described subset: tumor region T4, right-lateral pole. The TCR originated in an older woman with primary liver carcinoma and hepatitis B virus infection. The J gene is TRBJ2-2, the V gene TRBV6-1, with D tentatively TRBD2 (6 bases). CDR3 coding DNA: TGTGACAGTAGTCGATCGCGGGGTGTGGACACCGGGGAGCTGTTTTTT. It is translated as CDSSRSRGVDTGELFF.